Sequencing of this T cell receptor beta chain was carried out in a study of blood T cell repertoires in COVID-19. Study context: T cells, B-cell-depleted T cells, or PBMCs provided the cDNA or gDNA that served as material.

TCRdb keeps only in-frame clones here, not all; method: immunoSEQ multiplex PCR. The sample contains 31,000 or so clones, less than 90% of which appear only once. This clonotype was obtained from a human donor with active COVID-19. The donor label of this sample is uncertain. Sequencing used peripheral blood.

The chain's CDR3 is CASSPRLAGGMGVRNEQFF. The CDR3 nucleotides are TGTGCCAGCAGCCCCCGGTTAGCGGGAGGGATGGGCGTGAGGAATGAGCAGTTCTTC. The chain joins TRBV7-8 to TRBJ2-1; TRBD2 agrees at 11 bases. Trimming removed 5 bases from V and 7 bases from J; junction bases left unmatched: 19. The CDR3 contains 19 residues. In germline, CDR1 is SGHVS, CDR2 FQNEAQ.